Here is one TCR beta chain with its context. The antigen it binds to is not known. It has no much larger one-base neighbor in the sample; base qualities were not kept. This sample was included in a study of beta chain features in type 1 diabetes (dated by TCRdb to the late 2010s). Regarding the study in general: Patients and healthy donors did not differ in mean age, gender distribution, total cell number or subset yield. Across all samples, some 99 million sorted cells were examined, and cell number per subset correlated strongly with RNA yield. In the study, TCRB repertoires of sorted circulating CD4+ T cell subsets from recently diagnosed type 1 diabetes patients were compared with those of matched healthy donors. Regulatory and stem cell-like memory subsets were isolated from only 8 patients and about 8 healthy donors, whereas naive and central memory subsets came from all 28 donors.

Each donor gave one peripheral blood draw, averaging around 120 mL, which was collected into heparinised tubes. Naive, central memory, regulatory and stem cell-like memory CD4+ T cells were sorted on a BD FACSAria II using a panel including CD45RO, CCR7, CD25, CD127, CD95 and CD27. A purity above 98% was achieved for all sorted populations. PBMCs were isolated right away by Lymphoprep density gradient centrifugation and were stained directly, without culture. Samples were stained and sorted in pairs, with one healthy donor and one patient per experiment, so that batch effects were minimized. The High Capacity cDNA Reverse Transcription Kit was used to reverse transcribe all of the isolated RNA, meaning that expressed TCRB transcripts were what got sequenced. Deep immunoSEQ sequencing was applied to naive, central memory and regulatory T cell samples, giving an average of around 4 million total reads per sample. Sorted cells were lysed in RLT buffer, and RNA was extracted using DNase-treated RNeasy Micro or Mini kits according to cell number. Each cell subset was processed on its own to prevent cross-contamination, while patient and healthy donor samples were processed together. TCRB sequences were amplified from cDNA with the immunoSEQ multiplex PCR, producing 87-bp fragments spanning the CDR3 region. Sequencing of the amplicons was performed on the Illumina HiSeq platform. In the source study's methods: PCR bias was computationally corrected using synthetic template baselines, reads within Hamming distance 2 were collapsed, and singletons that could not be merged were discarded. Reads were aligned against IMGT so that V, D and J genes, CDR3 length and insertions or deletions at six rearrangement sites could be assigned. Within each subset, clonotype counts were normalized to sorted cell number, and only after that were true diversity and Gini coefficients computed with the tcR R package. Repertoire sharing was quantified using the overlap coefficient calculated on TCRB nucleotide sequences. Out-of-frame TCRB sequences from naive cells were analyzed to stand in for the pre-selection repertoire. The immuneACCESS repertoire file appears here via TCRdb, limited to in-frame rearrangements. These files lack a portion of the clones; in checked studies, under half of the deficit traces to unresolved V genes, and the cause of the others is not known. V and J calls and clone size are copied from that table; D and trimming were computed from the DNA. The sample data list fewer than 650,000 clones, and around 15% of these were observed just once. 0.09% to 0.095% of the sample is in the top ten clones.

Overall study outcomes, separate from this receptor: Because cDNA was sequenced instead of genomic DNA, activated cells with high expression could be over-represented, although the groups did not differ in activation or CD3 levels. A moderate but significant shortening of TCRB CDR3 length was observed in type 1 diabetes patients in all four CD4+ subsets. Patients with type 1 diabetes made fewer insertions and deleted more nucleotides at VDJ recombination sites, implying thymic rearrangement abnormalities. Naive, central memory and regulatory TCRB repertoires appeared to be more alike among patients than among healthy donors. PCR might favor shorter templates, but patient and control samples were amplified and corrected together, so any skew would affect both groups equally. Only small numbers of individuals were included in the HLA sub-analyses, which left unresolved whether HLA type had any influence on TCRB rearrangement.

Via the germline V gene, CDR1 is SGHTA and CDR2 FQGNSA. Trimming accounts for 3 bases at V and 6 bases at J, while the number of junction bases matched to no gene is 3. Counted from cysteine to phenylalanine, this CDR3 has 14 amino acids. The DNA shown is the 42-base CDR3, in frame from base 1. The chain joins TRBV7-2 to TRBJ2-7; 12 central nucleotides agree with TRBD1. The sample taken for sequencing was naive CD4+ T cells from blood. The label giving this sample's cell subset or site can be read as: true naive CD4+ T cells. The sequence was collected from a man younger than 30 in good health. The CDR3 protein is CASSFRDRGLEQYF. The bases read TGTGCCAGCAGCTTCCGGGACAGGGGGCTCGAGCAGTACTTC.